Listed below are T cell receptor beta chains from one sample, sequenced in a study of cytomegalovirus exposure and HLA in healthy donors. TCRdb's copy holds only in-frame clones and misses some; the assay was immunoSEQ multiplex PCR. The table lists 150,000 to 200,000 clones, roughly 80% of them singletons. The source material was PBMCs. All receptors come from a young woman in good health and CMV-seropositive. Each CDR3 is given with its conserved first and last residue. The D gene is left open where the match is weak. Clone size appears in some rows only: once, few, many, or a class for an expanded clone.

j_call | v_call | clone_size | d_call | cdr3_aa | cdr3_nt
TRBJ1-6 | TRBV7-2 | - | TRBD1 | CASSPDRSSYNSPLHF | TGTGCCAGCAGCCCGGACAGGAGCTCCTATAATTCACCCCTCCACTTT
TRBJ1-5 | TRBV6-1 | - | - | CASSLQGYQPQHF | TGTGCCAGCAGTCTCCAGGGATATCAGCCCCAGCATTTT
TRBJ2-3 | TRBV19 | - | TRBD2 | CASSGRVGTDTQYF | TGTGCCAGTAGCGGGAGGGTAGGCACAGATACGCAGTATTTT
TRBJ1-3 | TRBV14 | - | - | CASSQPQGLGNTIYF | TGTGCCAGCAGCCAGCCCCAGGGACTTGGAAACACCATATATTTT
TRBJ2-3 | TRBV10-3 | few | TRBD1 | CAISERKGMDRGSTDTQYF | TGTGCCATCAGTGAGCGAAAGGGGATGGACAGGGGGAGCACAGATACGCAGTATTTT
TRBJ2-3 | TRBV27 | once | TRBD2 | CASSPLLAGTDTQYF | TGTGCCAGCAGTCCCCTACTAGCGGGCACAGATACGCAGTATTTT
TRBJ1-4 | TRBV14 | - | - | CASSPPWAGEKLFF | TGTGCCAGCAGCCCTCCTTGGGCGGGGGAAAAACTGTTTTTT
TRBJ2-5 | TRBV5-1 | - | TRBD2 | CASSSGLVIETQYF | TGCGCCAGCAGCTCGGGACTAGTTATCGAGACCCAGTACTTC
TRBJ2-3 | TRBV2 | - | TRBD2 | CASSPQTTILVAGTSTDTQYF | TGTGCCAGCAGCCCTCAAACTACGATCCTAGTAGCGGGTACTAGCACAGATACGCAGTATTTT
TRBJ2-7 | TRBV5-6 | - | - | CASSLLGATSYEQYF | TGTGCCAGCAGCTTGCTGGGGGCGACCTCCTACGAGCAGTACTTC